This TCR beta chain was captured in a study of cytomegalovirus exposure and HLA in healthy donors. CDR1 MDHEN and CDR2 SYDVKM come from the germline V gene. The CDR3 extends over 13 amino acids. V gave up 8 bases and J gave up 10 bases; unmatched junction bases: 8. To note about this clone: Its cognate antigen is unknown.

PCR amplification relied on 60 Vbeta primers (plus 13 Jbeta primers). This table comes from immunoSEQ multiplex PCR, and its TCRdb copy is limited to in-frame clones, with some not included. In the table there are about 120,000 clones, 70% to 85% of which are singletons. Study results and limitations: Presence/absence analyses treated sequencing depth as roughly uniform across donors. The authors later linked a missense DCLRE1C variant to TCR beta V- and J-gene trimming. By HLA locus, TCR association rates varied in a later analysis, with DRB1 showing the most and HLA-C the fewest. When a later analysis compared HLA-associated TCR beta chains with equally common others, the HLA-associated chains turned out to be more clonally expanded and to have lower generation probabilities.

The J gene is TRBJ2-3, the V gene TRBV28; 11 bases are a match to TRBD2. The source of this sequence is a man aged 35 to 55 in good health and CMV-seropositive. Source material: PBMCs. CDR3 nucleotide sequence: TGTGCCAGCGGTAGCGGGGGGGGCGGATCGCAGTATTTT. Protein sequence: CASGSGGGGSQYF.